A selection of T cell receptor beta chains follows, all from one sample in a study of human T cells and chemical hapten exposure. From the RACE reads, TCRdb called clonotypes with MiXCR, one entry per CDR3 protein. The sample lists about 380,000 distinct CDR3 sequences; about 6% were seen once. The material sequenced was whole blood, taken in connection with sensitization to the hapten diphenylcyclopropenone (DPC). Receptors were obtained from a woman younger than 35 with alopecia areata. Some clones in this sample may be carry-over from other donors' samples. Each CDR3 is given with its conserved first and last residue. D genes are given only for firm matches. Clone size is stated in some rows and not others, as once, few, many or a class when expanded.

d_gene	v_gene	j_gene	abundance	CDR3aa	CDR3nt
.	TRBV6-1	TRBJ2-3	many	CAGRPPSTDTQYF	TGTGCAGGCAGGCCGCCTAGCACAGATACGCAGTATTTT
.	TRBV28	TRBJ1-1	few	CASTLTGNTEAFF	TGTGCCAGCACTTTGACGGGGAACACTGAAGCTTTCTTT
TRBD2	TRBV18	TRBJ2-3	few	CASSPRLAGGQDTQYF	TGTGCCAGCTCACCAAGGCTAGCGGGGGGCCAAGATACGCAGTATTTT
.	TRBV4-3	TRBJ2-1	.	CASSQLAGQLYNEQFF	TGCGCCAGCAGCCAATTGGCGGGACAGCTTTACAATGAGCAGTTCTTC
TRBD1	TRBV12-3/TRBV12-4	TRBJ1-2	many	CASSRDRGYGYTF	TGTGCCAGCAGCCGGGACAGGGGCTATGGCTACACCTTC
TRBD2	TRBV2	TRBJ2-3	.	CASSDTSGAPARTDTQYF	TGTGCCAGCAGTGACACTAGCGGGGCACCCGCCCGCACAGATACGCAGTATTTT
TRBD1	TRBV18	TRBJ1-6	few	CASSSRTGVDNSPLHF	TGTGCCAGCTCATCGAGGACAGGGGTTGATAATTCACCCCTCCACTTT
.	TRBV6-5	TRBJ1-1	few	CASSYSGGYAEAFF	TGTGCCAGCAGTTACTCAGGGGGATACGCTGAAGCTTTCTTT
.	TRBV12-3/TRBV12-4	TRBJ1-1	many	CAMGRNTEAFF	TGTGCCATGGGGAGGAACACTGAAGCTTTCTTT
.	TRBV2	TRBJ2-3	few	CACIQWSTDTQYF	TGTGCCTGCATTCAGTGGAGCACAGATACGCAGTATTTT
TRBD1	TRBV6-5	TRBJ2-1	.	CASSQGQGTNEQFF	TGTGCCAGCAGTCAGGGACAGGGGACGAATGAGCAGTTCTTC
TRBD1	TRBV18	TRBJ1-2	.	CASSPQRGPNYGYTF	TGTGCCAGCTCACCACAAAGGGGGCCGAACTATGGCTACACCTTC
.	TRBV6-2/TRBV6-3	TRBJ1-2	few	CASSLRTPKYYGYTF	TGTGCCAGCAGTCTCCGGACCCCCAAGTACTATGGCTACACCTTC
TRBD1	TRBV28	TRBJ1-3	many	CASSFWELQGSGGNTIYF	TGTGCCAGCAGTTTTTGGGAACTACAGGGGTCGGGAGGAAACACCATATATTTT
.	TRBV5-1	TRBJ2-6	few	CASSLEAGYANVLTF	TGCGCCAGCAGCTTGGAAGCAGGGTATGCCAACGTCCTGACTTTC
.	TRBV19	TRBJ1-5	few	CASRGAGLGHKGDQHF	TGTGCCAGTAGGGGCGCAGGGCTAGGGCATAAGGGGGACCAGCATTTT
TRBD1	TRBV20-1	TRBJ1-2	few	CSAGPGTVTSNYGYTF	TGCAGTGCTGGACCCGGGACAGTAACTTCTAACTATGGCTACACCTTC
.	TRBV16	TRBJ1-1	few	CASSQSYREKLFF	TGTGCCAGCAGCCAATCATACAGGGAGAAGCTTTTCTTT
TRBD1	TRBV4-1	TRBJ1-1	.	CASSQPTGMNTEAFF	TGCGCCAGCAGCCAACCGACAGGGATGAACACTGAAGCTTTCTTT
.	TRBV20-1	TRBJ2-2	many	CSASRGTNTGELFF	TGCAGTGCTAGTCGGGGGACGAACACCGGGGAGCTGTTTTTT
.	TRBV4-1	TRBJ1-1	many	CASSQDITPLGRMNTEAFF	TGCGCCAGCAGCCAAGATATAACCCCCCTAGGACGGATGAACACTGAAGCTTTCTTT
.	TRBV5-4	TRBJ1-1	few	CASSTPRDLNTEAFF	TGTGCCAGCAGCACCCCCCGGGACCTGAACACTGAAGCTTTCTTT
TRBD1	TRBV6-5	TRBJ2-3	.	CASSYGQGYTDTQYF	TGTGCCAGCAGTTACGGACAGGGATATACAGATACGCAGTATTTT
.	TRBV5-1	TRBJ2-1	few	CASRGTSVSEQFF	TGCGCCAGCAGAGGGACCAGTGTAAGTGAGCAGTTCTTC
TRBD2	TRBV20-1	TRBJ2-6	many	CSAPAGTHSGANVLTF	TGCAGTGCCCCAGCGGGGACCCATTCTGGGGCCAACGTCCTGACTTTC
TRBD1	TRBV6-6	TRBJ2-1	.	CASSKPGTGGNEQFF	TGTGCCAGCAGTAAACCCGGGACAGGGGGCAATGAGCAGTTCTTC
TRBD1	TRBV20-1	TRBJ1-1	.	CSAGQGGTEAFF	TGCAGTGCCGGACAGGGTGGCACTGAAGCTTTCTTT
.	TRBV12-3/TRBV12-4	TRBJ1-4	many	CASSPYITSHRDEKLFF	TGTGCCAGCAGTCCCTATATTACCTCACACAGAGATGAAAAACTGTTTTTT
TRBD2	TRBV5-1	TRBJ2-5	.	CASSLDSGGTETQYF	TGCGCCAGCAGCTTGGATAGCGGGGGTACAGAGACCCAGTACTTC
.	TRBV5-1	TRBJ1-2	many	CASSPIAGAIGYTF	TGCGCCAGCAGCCCAATCGCGGGGGCTATCGGCTACACCTTC
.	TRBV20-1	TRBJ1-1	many	CSAKTGVNTEAFF	TGCAGTGCTAAGACAGGAGTGAACACTGAAGCTTTCTTT
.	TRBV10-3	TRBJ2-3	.	CAISEGGGSRTDTQYF	TGTGCCATCAGTGAAGGGGGGGGATCACGCACAGATACGCAGTATTTT
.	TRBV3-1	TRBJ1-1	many	CASSQPRGTEAFF	TGTGCCAGCAGCCAACCCCGAGGGACTGAAGCTTTCTTT
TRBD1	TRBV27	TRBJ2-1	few	CASSRDRGHEQFF	TGTGCCAGCAGCCGGGACAGGGGCCATGAGCAGTTCTTC
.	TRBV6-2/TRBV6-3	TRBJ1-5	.	CASSPGSGFDQPQHF	TGTGCCAGCAGCCCCGGATCAGGGTTTGATCAGCCCCAGCATTTT
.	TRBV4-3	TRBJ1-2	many	CASSPTTGSTHGYTF	TGCGCCAGCAGCCCCACTACCGGGAGTACTCATGGCTACACCTTC
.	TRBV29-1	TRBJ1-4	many	CSVAGGSSEKLFF	TGCAGCGTTGCGGGGGGTTCGAGTGAAAAACTGTTTTTT
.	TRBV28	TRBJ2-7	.	CASASAYEQYF	TGTGCCTCCGCCAGCGCCTACGAGCAGTACTTC
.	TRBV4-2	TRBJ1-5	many	CASSQGDGGVDQPQHF	TGTGCCAGCAGCCAAGGGGACGGGGGTGTCGATCAGCCCCAGCATTTT
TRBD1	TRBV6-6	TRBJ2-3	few	CASSYGQGGTDTQYF	TGTGCCAGCAGTTACGGACAGGGGGGCACAGATACGCAGTATTTT
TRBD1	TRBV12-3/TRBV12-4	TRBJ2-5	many	CASSLHQTGQVF	TGTGCCAGCAGTCTCCATCAGACAGGACAGGTCTTC
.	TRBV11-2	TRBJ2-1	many	CASSPLHLGSYNEQFF	TGTGCCAGCAGCCCCCTCCACCTCGGCTCCTACAATGAGCAGTTCTTC
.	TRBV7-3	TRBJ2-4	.	CASNGELAKNIQYF	TGTGCCAGCAACGGGGAGCTAGCCAAAAACATTCAGTACTTC
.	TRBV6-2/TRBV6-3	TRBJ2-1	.	CASSYKSYNEQFF	TGTGCCAGCAGTTATAAGTCCTACAATGAGCAGTTCTTC
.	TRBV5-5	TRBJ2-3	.	CASSLWGILDVPDTQYF	TGTGCCAGCAGCTTGTGGGGGATTTTGGACGTACCCGATACGCAGTATTTT
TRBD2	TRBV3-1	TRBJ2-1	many	CASSQDTPGLAGGSDEQFF	TGTGCCAGCAGCCAAGATACGCCGGGACTAGCGGGGGGGAGCGATGAGCAGTTCTTC
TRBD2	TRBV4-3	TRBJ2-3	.	CASSQEGVAGGTDTQYF	TGCGCCAGCAGCCAAGAAGGGGTAGCGGGGGGAACGGATACGCAGTATTTT
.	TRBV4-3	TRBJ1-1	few	CASSQESAYYTEAFF	TGCGCCAGCAGCCAAGAATCAGCTTACTACACTGAAGCTTTCTTT
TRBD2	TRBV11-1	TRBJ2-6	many	CASSSGGAGANVLTF	TGTGCCAGCAGCTCGGGGGGTGCCGGGGCCAACGTCCTGACTTTC
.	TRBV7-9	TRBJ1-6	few	CASSLKALHF	TGTGCCAGCAGCTTAAAAGCCCTCCACTTT
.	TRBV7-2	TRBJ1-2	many	CASSLRAVGGYGYTF	TGTGCCAGCAGCTTGCGGGCTGTGGGCGGCTATGGCTACACCTTC
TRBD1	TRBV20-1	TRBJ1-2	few	CSARDRTNYGYTF	TGCAGTGCTCGGGACAGGACCAACTATGGCTACACCTTC
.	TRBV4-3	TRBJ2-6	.	CASSQDHGGGANVLTF	TGCGCCAGCAGCCAAGATCATGGGGGTGGGGCCAACGTCCTGACTTTC